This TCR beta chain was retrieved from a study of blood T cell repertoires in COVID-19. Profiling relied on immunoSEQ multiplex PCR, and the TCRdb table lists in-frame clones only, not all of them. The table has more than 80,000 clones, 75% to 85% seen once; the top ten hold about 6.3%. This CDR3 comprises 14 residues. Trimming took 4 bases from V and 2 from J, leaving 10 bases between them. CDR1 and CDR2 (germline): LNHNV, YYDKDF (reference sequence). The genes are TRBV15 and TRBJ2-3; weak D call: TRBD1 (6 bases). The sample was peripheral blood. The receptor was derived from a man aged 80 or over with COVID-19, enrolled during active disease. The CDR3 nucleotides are TGTGCCACCAGCAAGAACAGGGCCACAGATACGCAGTATTTT. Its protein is CATSKNRATDTQYF.